This entry lists 16 T cell receptor beta chains sequenced from one sample in a study of blood T cell repertoires in COVID-19. Only in-frame clones appear in the TCRdb table, and some are missing; sequencing was by immunoSEQ multiplex PCR. The sample lists roughly 250,000 clones; 88% were seen once. Sequencing was carried out using peripheral blood. The receptors stem from a woman aged 40 to 49 who had recovered from COVID-19.

The chain uses TRBV18 and TRBJ1-4, with TRBD1 matching over 8 bases. The CDR3 consists of 15 residues. CDR1 and CDR2 (germline): KGHSH, LQKENI. V dropped 3 bases and J dropped 8; count of bases not matched to a gene: 8. CDR3 DNA: TGTGCCAGCTCACCCGCGCAGACAGGGGAAGAAAAACTGTTTTTT. Its translation is CASSPAQTGEEKLFF.

The V gene is TRBV9, the J gene TRBJ1-4; D may be TRBD1 (6 bases). The length of the CDR3 is 14 residues. V was shortened by 6 bases and J by 4 bases, with 13 bases between the two germline ends. Germline lookup yields CDR1 SGDLS and CDR2 YYNGEE. The CDR3 region has the DNA TGTGCCAGCAACCCGGGACACTTTAATGAAAAACTGTTTTTT. It specifies CASNPGHFNEKLFF.

Written as DNA, the CDR3 is TGTGCCAGCTCTCTTGTCGGGACAGGCAATCAGCCCCAGCATTTT. Translation: CASSLVGTGNQPQHF. The chain carries TRBV18 and TRBJ1-5; 7 bases are shared with TRBD1. With 6 bases clipped from V and 2 bases from J, the junction kept 7 bases outside the gene matches. The germline V gene encodes CDR1 KGHSH and CDR2 LQKENI. The CDR3 is 15 amino acids.

This sequence joins TRBV30 and TRBJ2-1, with 12 nucleotides matching TRBD2. This CDR3 is built from 12 residues. Germline CDR1 and CDR2: GTSNPN and SVGIG (reference sequence). V was pared by 4 bases and J by 12 bases, with 4 bases of the junction left unmatched. The CDR3 DNA is TGTGCCTGGACTAGCGGGAGGGCCTCGCAGTTCTTC. Protein: CAWTSGRASQFF.

With regard to this clone: Other DNA sequences from this sample encode an identical CDR3 as well. The chain joins TRBV7-8 to TRBJ2-7; D might be TRBD1 (6 bases). CDR1 and CDR2 (germline): SGHVS, FQNEAQ. This CDR3 contains 13 residues. V shed 3 bases and J shed 3 bases, with 9 bases lying between them. The CDR3 protein is CASSLIGGYEQYF. CDR3 nucleotide sequence: TGTGCCAGCAGCTTGATAGGGGGCTACGAGCAGTACTTC.

The chain is built from TRBV7-8 and TRBJ1-6, with 8 bases identical to TRBD1. The CDR3 is 15 amino acids. CDR1 and CDR2 from the germline V gene are SGHVS and FQNEAQ. J was trimmed by 7 bases and V by 5 bases; bases with no gene match: 7. The DNA of the CDR3 is TGTGCCAGCAGCACAGGACAGGGACGCAATTCACCCCTCCACTTT. Residues: CASSTGQGRNSPLHF.

This sequence joins TRBV5-1 and TRBJ1-4; TRBD1 agrees at 7 bases. Losses at the gene ends were 0 bases for V and 5 bases for J; bases not matched to a gene: 7. Germline loops: CDR1 SGHRS, CDR2 YFSETQ. The CDR3 sequence is 16 residues long. The CDR3 DNA is TGCGCCAGCAGCTTGGCCGGCGGGACAGAAAATGAAAAACTGTTTTTT. This encodes CASSLAGGTENEKLFF.

This clone was observed once. The rearrangement uses TRBV7-2 and TRBJ2-5, with D unresolved. V lost 6 bases and J lost 5, with 31 bases in between. The CDR3 has 19 amino acids. CDR1 and CDR2 from the germline V gene are SGHTA and FQGNSA. As DNA, the CDR3 is TGTGCCAGCAGTACCTCCCAATTTCGTGGCGCGTCGATCAGGGAGACCCAGTACTTC. It encodes CASSTSQFRGASIRETQYF.

The chain couples TRBV7-3 to TRBJ2-1, with TRBD2 identical over 7 bases. Germline CDR1 SGHTA, CDR2 FQGTGA. This CDR3 has 15 amino acids. V was clipped by 1 base and J by 0 bases; unmatched bases: 0. The CDR3 coding sequence is TGTGCCAGCAGCTTAAGGACTAGCTCCTACAATGAGCAGTTCTTC. Its translation: CASSLRTSSYNEQFF.

The chain combines TRBV29-1 with TRBJ2-3; 7 nucleotides match TRBD2. Germline loops: CDR1 SQVTM, CDR2 ANQGSEA. This CDR3 spans 15 amino acids. Germline trimming cut 6 bases from V and 1 base from J; bases unmatched to any gene: 10. The CDR3 reads CSVRPTGLGTDTQYF. The CDR3, as DNA: TGCAGCGTACGACCTACAGGACTAGGCACAGATACGCAGTATTTT.

The chain employs TRBV19 and TRBJ1-4; possible D gene TRBD1, 6 bases. CDR1 is LNHDA, CDR2 SQIVND, per germline (reference sequence). V dropped 5 bases and J dropped 7 bases, with 20 bases sitting between them. CDR3 length: 16 amino acids. Here the CDR3 DNA reads TGTGCCAGTAGTCCCGGACAGCCCATTCGCCTTGAAAAACTGTTTTTT. It encodes CASSPGQPIRLEKLFF.

The chain joins TRBV20-1 to TRBJ1-6; 10 bases align to TRBD1. J lost 18 bases, V lost 2 bases, and 4 bases had no gene match. The CDR3 loop spans 11 amino acids. Per germline, CDR1 DFQATT and CDR2 SNEGSKA (reference sequence). Here the CDR3 reads CSARSDRGPHF. CDR3 DNA sequence: TGCAGTGCTAGATCCGACAGGGGGCCCCACTTT.

This sequence joins TRBV19 and TRBJ1-2; TRBD1 is a possible D gene (5 bases). This CDR3 contains 14 residues. In germline, CDR1 is LNHDA, CDR2 SQIVND (reference sequence). V gave up 5 bases and J gave up 3 bases, with 13 bases separating them. CDR3 coding DNA: TGTGCCAGTAGTCGGGCGGGGGAATACTATGGCTACACCTTC. It encodes CASSRAGEYYGYTF.

The J gene is TRBJ1-4, the V gene TRBV19; 7 bases align to TRBD1. This CDR3 has 13 amino acids. V lost 7 bases, J lost 10 bases, and 9 bases stayed unmatched. CDR1 and CDR2 from the germline V gene are LNHDA and SQIVND (reference sequence). The CDR3 sequence is CASTDRVSVKLFF. The CDR3 DNA sequence: TGTGCCAGTACCGACAGGGTCTCTGTAAAACTGTTTTTT.

This CDR3 reads CASSNLAGRGTQYF. In DNA form, the CDR3 reads TGTGCCAGTAGTAATCTAGCCGGCCGCGGGACCCAGTACTTC. The chain carries TRBV19 and TRBJ2-5; TRBD2 is a possible D gene (5 bases). V lost 4 bases and J 7 bases, leaving 16 bases between the germline ends. The CDR3 extends over 14 amino acids. CDR1 is LNHDA and CDR2 is SQIVND in the germline V gene (reference sequence).

This chain connects TRBV6-5 to TRBJ2-7; 7 bases agree with TRBD1. Germline V gives CDR1 MNHEY, CDR2 SVGAGI. The CDR3 runs to 15 residues. With V trimmed by 6 bases and J by 3 bases, 11 bases remained unmatched. The CDR3 reads CASSVTGTAVYEQYF. DNA for the CDR3: TGTGCCAGCAGCGTTACCGGGACAGCTGTCTACGAGCAGTACTTC.